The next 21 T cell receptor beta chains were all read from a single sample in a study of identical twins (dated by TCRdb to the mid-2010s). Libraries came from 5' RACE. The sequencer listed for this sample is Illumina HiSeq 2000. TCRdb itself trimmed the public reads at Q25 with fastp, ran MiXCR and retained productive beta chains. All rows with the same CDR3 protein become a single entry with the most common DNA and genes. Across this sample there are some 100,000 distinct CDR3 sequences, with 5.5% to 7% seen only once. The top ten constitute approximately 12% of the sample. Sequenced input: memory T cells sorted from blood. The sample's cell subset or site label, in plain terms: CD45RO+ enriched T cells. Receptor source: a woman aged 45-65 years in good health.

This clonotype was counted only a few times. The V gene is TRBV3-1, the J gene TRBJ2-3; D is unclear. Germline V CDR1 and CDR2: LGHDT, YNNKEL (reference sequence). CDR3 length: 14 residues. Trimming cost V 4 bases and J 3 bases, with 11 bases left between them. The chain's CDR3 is CASSPSSTTDTQYF. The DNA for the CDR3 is TGTGCCAGCAGCCCTTCCTCTACAACAGATACGCAGTATTTT.

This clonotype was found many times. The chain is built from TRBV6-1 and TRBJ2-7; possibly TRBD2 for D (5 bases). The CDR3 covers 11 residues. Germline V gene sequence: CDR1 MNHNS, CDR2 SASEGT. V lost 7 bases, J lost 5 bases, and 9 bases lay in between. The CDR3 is CASKLAHEQYV. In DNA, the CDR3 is TGTGCCAGCAAGCTAGCCCACGAGCAGTACGTC.

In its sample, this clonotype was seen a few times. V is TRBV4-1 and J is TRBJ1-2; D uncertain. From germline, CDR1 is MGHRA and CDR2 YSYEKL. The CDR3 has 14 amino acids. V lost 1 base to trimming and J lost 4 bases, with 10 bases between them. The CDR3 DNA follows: TGCGCCAGCAGCCAAGTAATGCACTCCTATGGCTACACCTTC. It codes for CASSQVMHSYGYTF.

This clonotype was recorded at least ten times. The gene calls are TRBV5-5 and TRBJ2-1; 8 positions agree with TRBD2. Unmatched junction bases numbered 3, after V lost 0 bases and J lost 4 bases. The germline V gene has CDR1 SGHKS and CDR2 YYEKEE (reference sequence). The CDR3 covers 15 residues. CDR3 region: CASSLASGGYNEQFF. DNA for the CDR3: TGTGCCAGCAGCTTGGCCAGCGGGGGTTACAATGAGCAGTTCTTC.

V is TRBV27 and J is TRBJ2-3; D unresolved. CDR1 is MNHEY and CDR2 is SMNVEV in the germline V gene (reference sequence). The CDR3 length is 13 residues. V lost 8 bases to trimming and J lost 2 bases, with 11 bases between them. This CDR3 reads CASAPQVTDTQYF. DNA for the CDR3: TGTGCCAGCGCCCCCCAGGTCACAGATACGCAGTATTTT.

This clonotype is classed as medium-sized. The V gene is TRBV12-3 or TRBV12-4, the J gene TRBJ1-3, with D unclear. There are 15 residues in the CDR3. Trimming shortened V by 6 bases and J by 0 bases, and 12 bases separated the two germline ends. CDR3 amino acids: CASRYTGGSGNTIYF. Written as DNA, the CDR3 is TGTGCCAGCAGATACACGGGAGGCTCTGGAAACACCATATATTTT.

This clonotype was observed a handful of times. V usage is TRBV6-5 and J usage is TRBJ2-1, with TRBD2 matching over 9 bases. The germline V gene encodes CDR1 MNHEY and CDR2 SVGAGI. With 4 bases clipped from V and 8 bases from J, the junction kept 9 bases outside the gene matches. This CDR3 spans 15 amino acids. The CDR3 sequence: CASSFVSGSVYEQFF. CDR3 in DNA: TGTGCCAGCAGTTTCGTTAGCGGGAGCGTTTATGAGCAGTTCTTC.

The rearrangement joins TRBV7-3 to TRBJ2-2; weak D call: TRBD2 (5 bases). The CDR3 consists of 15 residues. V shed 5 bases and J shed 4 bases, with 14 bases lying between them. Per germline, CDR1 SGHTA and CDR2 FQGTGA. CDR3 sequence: CASSRSSGSTGELFF. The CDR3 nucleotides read TGTGCCAGCAGCCGGTCAAGCGGATCCACCGGGGAGCTGTTTTTT.

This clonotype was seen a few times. The CDR3: CASSLDKSYEQYF. CDR3 sequence (DNA): TGTGCCAGCAGCTTGGACAAGTCCTACGAGCAGTACTTC. V gene TRBV11-3 combines with J gene TRBJ2-7; a possible D gene is TRBD1 (5 bases). The CDR3 is made up of 13 amino acids. Trimming stripped 3 bases from V and 1 base from J, with 7 bases between. Looked up from germline, CDR1 is SGHNT and CDR2 is YENEEA.

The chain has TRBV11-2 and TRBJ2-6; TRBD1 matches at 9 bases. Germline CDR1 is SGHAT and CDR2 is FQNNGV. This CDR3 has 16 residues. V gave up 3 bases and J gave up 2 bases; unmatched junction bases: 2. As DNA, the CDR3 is TGTGCCAGCAGCTTGCACAGGGGGCCTGGGGCCAACGTCCTGACTTTC. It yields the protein CASSLHRGPGANVLTF.

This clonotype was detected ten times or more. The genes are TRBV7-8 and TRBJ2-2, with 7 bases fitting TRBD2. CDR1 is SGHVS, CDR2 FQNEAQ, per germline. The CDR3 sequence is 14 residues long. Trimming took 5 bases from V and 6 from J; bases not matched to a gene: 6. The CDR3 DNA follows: TGTGCCAGCAGCCTCCGACGGGAGGCCGGGGAGCTGTTTTTT. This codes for CASSLRREAGELFF.

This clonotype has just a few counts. The CDR3 region is CASTPGGGSTGELFF. DNA of the CDR3: TGCGCCAGCACCCCCGGTGGAGGGTCCACCGGGGAGCTGTTTTTT. The chain links TRBV5-1 to TRBJ2-2; D possibly corresponds to TRBD2 (6 bases). The CDR3 consists of 15 residues. Germline loops: CDR1 SGHRS, CDR2 YFSETQ. With 6 bases removed from V and 4 bases from J, the gap between germline ends came to 16 bases.

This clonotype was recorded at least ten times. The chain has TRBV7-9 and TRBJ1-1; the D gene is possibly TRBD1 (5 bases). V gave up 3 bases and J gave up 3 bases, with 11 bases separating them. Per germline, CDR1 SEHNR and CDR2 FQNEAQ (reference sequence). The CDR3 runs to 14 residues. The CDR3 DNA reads TGTGCCAGCAGCTTTGGGGGGTCGGACACTGAAGCTTTCTTT. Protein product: CASSFGGSDTEAFF.

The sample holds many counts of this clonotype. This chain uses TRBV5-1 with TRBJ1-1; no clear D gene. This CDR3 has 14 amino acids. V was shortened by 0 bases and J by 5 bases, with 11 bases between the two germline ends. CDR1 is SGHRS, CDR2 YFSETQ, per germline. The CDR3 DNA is TGCGCCAGCAGCTTGGCCGGGGAGGTGACTGAAGCTTTCTTT. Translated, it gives CASSLAGEVTEAFF.

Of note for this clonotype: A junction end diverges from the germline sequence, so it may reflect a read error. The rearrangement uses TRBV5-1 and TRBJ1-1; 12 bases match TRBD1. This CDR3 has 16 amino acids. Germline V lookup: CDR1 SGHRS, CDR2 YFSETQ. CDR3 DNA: TGCGCCTGCAGCTTGGGGACAGGGGGCTTGTCCACTGAAACTTTCTTT. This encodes CACSLGTGGLSTETFF.

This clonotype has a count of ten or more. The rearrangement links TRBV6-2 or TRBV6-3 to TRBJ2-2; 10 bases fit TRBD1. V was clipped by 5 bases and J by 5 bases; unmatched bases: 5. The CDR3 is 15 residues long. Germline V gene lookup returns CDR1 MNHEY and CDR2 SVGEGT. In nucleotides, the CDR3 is TGTGCCAGCAGTCCCGGGACAGGGGAAACCGGGGAGCTGTTTTTT. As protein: CASSPGTGETGELFF.

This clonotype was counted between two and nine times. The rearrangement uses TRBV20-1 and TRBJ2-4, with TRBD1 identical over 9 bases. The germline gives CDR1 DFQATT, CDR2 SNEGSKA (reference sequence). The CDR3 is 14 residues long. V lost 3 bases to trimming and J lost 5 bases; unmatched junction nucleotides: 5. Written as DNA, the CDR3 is TGCAGTGCTAGCCCGCGGACAGGGGAAAACATTCAGTACTTC. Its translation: CSASPRTGENIQYF.

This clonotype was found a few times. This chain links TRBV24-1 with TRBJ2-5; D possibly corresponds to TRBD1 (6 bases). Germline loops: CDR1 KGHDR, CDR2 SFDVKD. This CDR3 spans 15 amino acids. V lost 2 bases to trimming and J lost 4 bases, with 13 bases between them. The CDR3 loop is CATSDSQGSGETQYF. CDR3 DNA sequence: TGTGCCACCAGTGATTCGCAGGGGAGCGGAGAGACCCAGTACTTC.

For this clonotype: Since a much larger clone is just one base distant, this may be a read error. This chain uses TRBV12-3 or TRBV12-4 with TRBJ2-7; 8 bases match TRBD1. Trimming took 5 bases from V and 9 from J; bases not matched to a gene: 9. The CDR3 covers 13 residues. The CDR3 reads CASSPGQGEGQYF. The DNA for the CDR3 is TGTGCCAGCAGTCCCGGACAGGGAGAAGGGCAGTACTTC.

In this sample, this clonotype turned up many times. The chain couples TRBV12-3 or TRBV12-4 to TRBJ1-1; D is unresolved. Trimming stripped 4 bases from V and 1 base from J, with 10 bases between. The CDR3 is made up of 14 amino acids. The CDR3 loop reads CASSWAGGNTEAFF. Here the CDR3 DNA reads TGTGCCAGCAGTTGGGCAGGAGGGAACACTGAAGCTTTCTTT.

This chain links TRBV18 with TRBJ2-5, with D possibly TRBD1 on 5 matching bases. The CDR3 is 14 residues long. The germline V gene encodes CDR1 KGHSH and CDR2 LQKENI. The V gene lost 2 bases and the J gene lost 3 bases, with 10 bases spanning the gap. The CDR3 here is CASSPAIGEETQYF. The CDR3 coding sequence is TGTGCCAGCTCACCAGCGATAGGGGAAGAGACCCAGTACTTC.